This TCR beta chain was recorded in a study of blood T cell repertoires in COVID-19. Study-level background: Acute and convalescent COVID-19 specimens originated in the United States, Italy and Spain. The analysed material was cDNA or gDNA that came from T cells, B-cell-depleted T cells, or PBMCs.

Authors' analysis steps: From reference gene primer amplification, estimates of nucleated cell counts were derived. Generated by immunoSEQ multiplex PCR, the TCRdb table keeps only in-frame clones and is missing some. The DNA gave D and trimming, while V, J and clone size come from that table. The sample consists of around 21,000 clones, roughly 84% of them appearing once. Unmatched junction bases numbered 5, after V lost 2 bases and J lost 3 bases. The germline CDR1 and CDR2 sequences are SGHRS and YFSETQ. The CDR3 covers 15 residues. This clone has just one count. The rearrangement links TRBV5-1 to TRBJ2-5; 9 nucleotides line up with TRBD1. Sequenced sample: peripheral blood. The sequence came from a man aged 40-49 years with acute or convalescent COVID-19. In DNA, the CDR3 is TGCGCCAGCAGCTTAGTACAGGGGGCGGAAGAGACCCAGTACTTC. Its translation is CASSLVQGAEETQYF.